These T cell receptor beta chains were read from a single sample in a study of vaccination and CD4 T cells after COVID-19. These receptors lack a known antigen. TCRdb re-called the PCR reads with MiXCR, one entry per CDR3 protein. The sample contains more than 20,000 distinct CDR3 sequences, approximately 41% of which appear only once. The sequencing used CD4+ T cells from blood, cultured in vitro, collected about 7 months after SARS-CoV-2 vaccination. These receptor sequences come from a human donor who had recovered from COVID-19. CDR3s include the opening cysteine and the closing phenylalanine or tryptophan. D genes are given only for firm matches. Clone size is shown for a subset of rows, as once, few, many or a class of expanded clone.

abundance	d_gene	v_gene	j_gene	CDR3aa	CDR3nt
NA	TRBD1	TRBV10-1	TRBJ1-1	CASSEWAGQGRTEAFF	TGCGCCAGCAGTGAGTGGGCAGGACAGGGAAGGACTGAAGCTTTCTTT
NA	NA	TRBV19	TRBJ1-2	CASNGRAGDGYTF	TGTGCCAGTAACGGCCGGGCAGGGGATGGCTACACCTTC
NA	NA	TRBV29-1	TRBJ1-5	CSVADSSNQPQHF	TGCAGCGTTGCGGACAGTAGCAATCAGCCCCAGCATTTT
NA	TRBD2	TRBV28	TRBJ2-3	CASSRPGLAATDTQYF	TGTGCCAGCAGTCGGCCGGGACTAGCGGCCACAGATACGCAGTATTTT
NA	NA	TRBV7-2	TRBJ2-7	CASSLGRQYEQYF	TGTGCCAGCAGCTTGGGCAGACAATACGAGCAGTACTTC
NA	TRBD1	TRBV6-5	TRBJ2-3	CASSYITGGGTDTQYF	TGTGCCAGCAGTTACATCACAGGGGGTGGAACAGATACGCAGTATTTT
NA	NA	TRBV29-1	TRBJ1-4	CSVGSGDNEKLFF	TGCAGCGTTGGTAGCGGGGATAATGAAAAACTGTTTTTT
NA	TRBD2	TRBV11-2	TRBJ2-1	CASSLGLAGGTFF	TGTGCCAGCAGCTTAGGCCTAGCGGGAGGTACGTTCTTC
NA	TRBD2	TRBV9	TRBJ2-3	CASSGDVGRGTDTQYF	TGTGCCAGCAGCGGGGATGTCGGGAGGGGCACAGATACGCAGTATTTT
NA	TRBD2	TRBV11-1	TRBJ2-7	CASSPRGDLTYEQYF	TGTGCCAGCAGCCCGCGGGGGGACTTGACTTACGAGCAGTACTTC
NA	TRBD2	TRBV7-2	TRBJ2-7	CASSLSSGSRYEQYF	TGTGCCAGCAGCTTATCTAGCGGGAGCAGGTACGAGCAGTACTTC
NA	NA	TRBV20-1	TRBJ2-2	CSARGAGATGELFF	TGCAGTGCTAGAGGGGCAGGGGCCACCGGGGAGCTGTTTTTT
NA	TRBD2	TRBV20-1	TRBJ2-4	CSATSGGAKNIQYF	TGCAGTGCTACGTCGGGAGGGGCCAAAAACATTCAGTACTTC
few	NA	TRBV20-1	TRBJ1-6	CSASRGIVSPLHF	TGCAGTGCTAGCAGGGGAATCGTTTCACCCCTCCACTTT
once	NA	TRBV20-1	TRBJ2-1	CSARVPGLGYNEQFF	TGCAGTGCTAGAGTGCCGGGACTTGGCTACAATGAGCAGTTCTTC
few	TRBD2	TRBV7-9	TRBJ2-1	CASSLSAGTYNEQFF	TGTGCCAGCAGCTTATCAGCGGGAACCTACAATGAGCAGTTCTTC
NA	NA	TRBV20-1	TRBJ2-5	CSARGSPKETQYF	TGCAGTGCTAGGGGCAGCCCTAAAGAGACCCAGTACTTC
once	NA	TRBV19	TRBJ1-5	CASSIDTRLGPQHF	TGTGCCAGTAGTATAGACACCCGCCTGGGGCCCCAGCATTTT
few	TRBD1	TRBV6-2/TRBV6-3	TRBJ2-5	CASSPGQGARETQYF	TGTGCCAGCAGTCCGGGACAGGGGGCGAGGGAGACCCAGTACTTC
few	NA	TRBV19	TRBJ2-1	CASWASGGGGEQFF	TGTGCCAGTTGGGCTAGCGGTGGAGGGGGTGAGCAGTTCTTC
once	NA	TRBV20-1	TRBJ2-7	CSARAFRGSNYEQYF	TGCAGTGCTAGGGCCTTTCGGGGAAGTAACTACGAGCAGTACTTC
NA	NA	TRBV6-5	TRBJ1-1	CASSYGSLNTEAFF	TGTGCCAGCAGTTACGGGTCCCTGAACACTGAAGCTTTCTTT
NA	NA	TRBV28	TRBJ2-1	CASSGHAGRPYNEQFF	TGTGCCAGCTCGGGCCACGCGGGACGGCCTTACAATGAGCAGTTCTTC
NA	NA	TRBV20-1	TRBJ2-7	CSAFDSLNEQYF	TGCAGTGCTTTTGACAGTCTAAACGAGCAGTACTTC
NA	NA	TRBV20-1	TRBJ1-5	CSASRPTAYRVGVFWSNQSQHF	TGCAGTGCTAGTCGCCCTACTGCATACAGGGTGGGGGTATTTTGGAGCAATCAGTCCCAGCATTTT
NA	NA	TRBV19	TRBJ1-5	CASSIVGDHQPQHF	TGTGCCAGTAGTATTGTGGGGGATCATCAGCCCCAGCATTTT
NA	NA	TRBV28	TRBJ2-7	CASSLIGGYEQYF	TGTGCCAGCAGTTTAATTGGAGGGTACGAGCAGTACTTC
NA	TRBD2	TRBV6-1	TRBJ2-3	CASRGGSGDTQYF	TGTGCCAGCAGGGGGGGGTCGGGAGATACGCAGTATTTT
NA	NA	TRBV7-9	TRBJ2-5	CASRRSGGETQYF	TGTGCCAGCAGGAGAAGTGGGGGAGAGACCCAGTACTTC
NA	TRBD1	TRBV7-9	TRBJ2-7	CASSFGQDYEQYF	TGTGCCAGCAGCTTCGGACAGGACTACGAGCAGTACTTC
NA	TRBD1	TRBV24-1	TRBJ2-3	CATSDTGTGTPDTQYF	TGTGCCACCAGTGACACCGGGACAGGGACCCCAGATACGCAGTATTTT
NA	NA	TRBV28	TRBJ2-2	CASVNRVAGELFF	TGTGCCAGTGTAAACAGGGTAGCCGGGGAGCTGTTTTTT
once	TRBD1	TRBV25-1	TRBJ2-1	CASSWTGGPHNEQFF	TGTGCCAGCAGCTGGACAGGGGGCCCGCACAATGAGCAGTTCTTC
NA	NA	TRBV20-1	TRBJ2-5	CSARSGMETQYF	TGCAGTGCTAGATCAGGGATGGAGACCCAGTACTTC
NA	NA	TRBV11-2	TRBJ1-2	CASSLVGESYYGYTF	TGTGCCAGCAGCCTTGTGGGGGAGTCCTACTATGGCTACACCTTC
NA	TRBD1	TRBV20-1	TRBJ2-7	CSARRTGRPYEQYF	TGCAGTGCTAGAAGGACAGGGAGGCCCTACGAGCAGTACTTC
NA	TRBD1	TRBV4-2	TRBJ2-5	CASSQKGPGQGGETQYF	TGTGCCAGCAGCCAAAAGGGCCCGGGACAGGGGGGAGAGACCCAGTACTTC
NA	TRBD1	TRBV2	TRBJ2-7	CASSPGQGGYEQYF	TGTGCCAGCAGCCCCGGACAGGGTGGTTACGAGCAGTACTTC
NA	NA	TRBV18	TRBJ1-1	CASAPGPGDTEAFF	TGTGCCAGCGCCCCAGGCCCAGGGGACACTGAAGCTTTCTTT
once	NA	TRBV11-1	TRBJ2-3	CASSRIAENTDTQYF	TGTGCCAGCAGCAGAATAGCGGAGAACACAGATACGCAGTATTTT
NA	NA	TRBV7-8	TRBJ2-3	CASSPWGVETDTQYF	TGTGCCAGCAGCCCCTGGGGGGTCGAGACAGATACGCAGTATTTT
NA	NA	TRBV7-9	TRBJ1-1	CASSLMESVAFF	TGTGCCAGCAGCTTAATGGAGTCGGTAGCTTTCTTT
NA	NA	TRBV6-1	TRBJ2-3	CASSEYRSTDTQYF	TGTGCCAGCAGTGAGTATCGTAGCACAGATACGCAGTATTTT
NA	NA	TRBV6-2/TRBV6-3	TRBJ2-3	CASSYDPAKNTQYF	TGTGCCAGCAGTTACGATCCAGCGAAGAATACGCAGTATTTT
NA	TRBD2	TRBV9	TRBJ2-5	CASSVGVAGAPGEETQYF	TGTGCCAGCAGCGTAGGTGTAGCGGGAGCCCCTGGCGAAGAGACCCAGTACTTC
NA	NA	TRBV19	TRBJ1-2	CASSNGPNYGYTF	TGTGCCAGTAGTAACGGACCCAACTATGGCTACACCTTC
few	NA	TRBV6-2/TRBV6-3	TRBJ2-1	CASSYGSVRYNEQFF	TGTGCCAGCAGTTACGGTAGCGTAAGGTACAATGAGCAGTTCTTC
few	TRBD2	TRBV20-1	TRBJ2-3	CSAVETSGRDTQYF	TGCAGTGCCGTAGAGACTAGCGGGAGGGATACGCAGTATTTT
NA	TRBD2	TRBV7-8	TRBJ2-2	CTSRLAANTGELFF	TGTACCAGCAGACTAGCGGCGAACACCGGGGAGCTGTTTTTT
few	NA	TRBV7-2	TRBJ2-7	CASSSGRRYEQYF	TGTGCCAGCAGCTCAGGACGGCGCTACGAGCAGTACTTC